This TCR beta chain is from a study of T cells in Graves' hyperthyroidism and ophthalmopathy. Study outcomes and limitations: Before onset, by a median of around six months, the model predicted ophthalmopathy. Stable hyperthyroidism was told apart from ophthalmopathy by a model built on 13 V-J features.

With 3 bases removed from V and 0 bases from J, the gap between germline ends came to 15 bases. The CDR3 totals 16 residues. Germline lookup yields CDR1 DFQATT and CDR2 SNEGSKA (reference sequence). From RNA transcripts, TCR beta CDR3 regions were amplified. Using the HTBI primer set, a first-round RT-PCR was run on the TCR CDR3. MiXCR was run by TCRdb on the multiplex PCR reads, yielding one entry per CDR3 protein. The table lists hundreds of thousands of distinct CDR3 sequences, 38% of them singletons. In its sample, this clonotype was seen a few times. Its antigen remains unidentified. The rearrangement uses TRBV20-1 and TRBJ1-3; TRBD1 is a possible D gene (6 bases). Input material: blood. The TCR originated in a man younger than 35 with Graves' hyperthyroidism. The CDR3: CSARGGRVISGNTIYF. The CDR3 region has the DNA TGCAGTGCTAGGGGGGGGCGGGTTATCTCTGGAAACACCATATATTTT.